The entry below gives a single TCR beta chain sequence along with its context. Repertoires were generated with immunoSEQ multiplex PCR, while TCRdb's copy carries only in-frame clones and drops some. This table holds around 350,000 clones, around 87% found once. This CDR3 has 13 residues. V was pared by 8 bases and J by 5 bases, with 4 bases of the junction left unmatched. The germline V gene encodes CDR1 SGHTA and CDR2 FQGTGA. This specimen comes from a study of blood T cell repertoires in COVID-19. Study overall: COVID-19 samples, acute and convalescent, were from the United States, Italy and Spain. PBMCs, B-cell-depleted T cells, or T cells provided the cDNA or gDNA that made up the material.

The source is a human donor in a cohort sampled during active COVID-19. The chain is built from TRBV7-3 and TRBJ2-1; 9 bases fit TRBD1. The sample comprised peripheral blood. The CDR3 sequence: CASGQGRNNEQFF. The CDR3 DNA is TGTGCCAGCGGACAGGGGAGAAACAATGAGCAGTTCTTC.